This T cell receptor beta chain originates from a study of blood T cell repertoires in COVID-19. Overall study context: Spain, Italy and the United States supplied samples that represented acute and convalescent COVID-19. Sample material is recorded as cDNA or gDNA derived from T cells, B-cell-depleted T cells, or PBMCs.

In the authors' workflow: Reference gene primer amplification in the assay estimated nucleated cell counts. TCRdb's table, derived via immunoSEQ multiplex PCR, lists solely in-frame clones and lacks some. V and J calls and clone size are those listed in that table; D and trimming were worked out from the DNA. The table lists roughly 160,000 clones, 65% to 90% of them singletons. The CDR3 runs to 15 residues. Trimming pared 3 bases from V and 7 bases from J, leaving 16 bases between. Germline V lookup: CDR1 MNHNS, CDR2 SASEGT. The clonotype comes from a man aged 55-75 years with acute or convalescent COVID-19. The chain combines TRBV6-1 with TRBJ1-5, with D perhaps matching TRBD1 (6 bases). The sample consisted of peripheral blood. The chain's CDR3 is CASSELRAGGQPQHF. The CDR3 DNA is TGTGCCAGCAGTGAGCTAAGGGCGGGGGGCCAGCCCCAGCATTTT.